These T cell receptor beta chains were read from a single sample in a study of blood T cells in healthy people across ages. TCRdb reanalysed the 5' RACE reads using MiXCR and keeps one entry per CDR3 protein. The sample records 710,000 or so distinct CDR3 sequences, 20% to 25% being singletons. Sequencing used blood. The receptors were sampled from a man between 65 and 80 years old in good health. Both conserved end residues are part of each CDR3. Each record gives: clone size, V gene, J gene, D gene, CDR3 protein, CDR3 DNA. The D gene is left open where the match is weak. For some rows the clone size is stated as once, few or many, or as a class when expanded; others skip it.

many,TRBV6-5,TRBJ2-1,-,CASTKNRAGLGNEQFF,TGTGCCAGCACCAAAAACAGGGCAGGATTGGGGAATGAGCAGTTCTTC
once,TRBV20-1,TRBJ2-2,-,CSAKKGGSTGELFF,TGCAGTGCGAAAAAGGGGGGGAGCACCGGGGAGCTGTTTTTT
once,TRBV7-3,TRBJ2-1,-,CASSLLLAPNNEQFF,TGTGCCAGCAGCTTGCTCCTAGCGCCGAACAATGAGCAGTTCTTC
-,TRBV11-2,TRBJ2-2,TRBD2,CASSSRLAGKVNTGELFF,TGTGCCAGCAGCTCCCGACTAGCGGGAAAGGTTAACACCGGGGAGCTGTTTTTT
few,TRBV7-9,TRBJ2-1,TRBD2,CASSAAGLAVYNEQFF,TGTGCCAGCAGCGCCGCCGGACTAGCGGTGTACAACGAGCAGTTCTTC
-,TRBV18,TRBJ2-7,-,CASSPPATGGYEQYF,TGTGCCAGCTCACCACCGGCGACCGGGGGCTACGAGCAGTACTTC
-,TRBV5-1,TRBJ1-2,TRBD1,CASSVGQGPDGYTF,TGCGCCAGCAGCGTAGGACAGGGGCCTGATGGCTACACCTTC
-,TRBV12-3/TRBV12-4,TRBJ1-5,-,CASGLRGSMPQHF,TGTGCCAGCGGTTTACGGGGTTCAATGCCCCAGCATTTT
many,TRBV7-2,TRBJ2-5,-,CASSSRLRVQETQYF,TGTGCCAGCAGCTCCCGTTTGAGGGTTCAGGAGACCCAGTACTTC
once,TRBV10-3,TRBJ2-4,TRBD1,CAISGETGIAKNIQYF,TGTGCCATCAGTGGCGAGACAGGGATTGCCAAAAACATTCAGTACTTC
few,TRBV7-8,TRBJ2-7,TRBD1,CASSLRTSHRQGFSNEQYF,TGTGCCAGCAGCCTCAGGACCTCACATAGACAGGGCTTTTCGAACGAGCAGTACTTC